The rows below give T cell receptor beta chains drawn from one sample of a study of cytomegalovirus exposure and HLA in healthy donors. Clones were sequenced by immunoSEQ multiplex PCR, and TCRdb holds only the in-frame ones, with some missing. The sample records over 130,000 clones, roughly 88% being singletons. The sequenced sample consisted of PBMCs. The receptor source for this set is a woman between 40 and 50 years old in good health and CMV-seronegative. Each CDR3 is given with its conserved first and last residue. Fields, in order: V gene, D gene, J gene, CDR3 DNA, CDR3 protein. The D gene is left open where the match is weak.

V gene: TRBV4-2; D gene: TRBD2; J gene: TRBJ2-5; CDR3 DNA: TGTGCCAGCAGCCGCTTCGGCCCTAGTGGTAGCGGGAATCAAGAGACCCAGTACTTC; CDR3 protein: CASSRFGPSGSGNQETQYF
V gene: TRBV6-1; D gene: TRBD2; J gene: TRBJ2-7; CDR3 DNA: TGTGCCAGCAGTGAAAGGTTGGCTAGCGGTAGCATGCGGCAGTACTTC; CDR3 protein: CASSERLASGSMRQYF
V gene: TRBV6-5; D gene: .; J gene: TRBJ2-1; CDR3 DNA: TGTGCCAGCAGTTACTCTCCCGGGGCCTACAATGAGCAGTTCTTC; CDR3 protein: CASSYSPGAYNEQFF
V gene: TRBV5-1; D gene: .; J gene: TRBJ2-7; CDR3 DNA: TGCGCCAGCAGCCCGGGGGACAGTTCCGACGAGCAGTACTTC; CDR3 protein: CASSPGDSSDEQYF
V gene: TRBV30; D gene: TRBD2; J gene: TRBJ2-1; CDR3 DNA: TGTGCCTGGAGTGAGGCGGGAGGGTACAATGAGCAGTTCTTC; CDR3 protein: CAWSEAGGYNEQFF
V gene: TRBV4-2; D gene: .; J gene: TRBJ2-2; CDR3 DNA: TGTGCCAGCAGCCAAGGCAGGGCCGGGGAGCTGTTTTTT; CDR3 protein: CASSQGRAGELFF
V gene: TRBV9; D gene: .; J gene: TRBJ2-1; CDR3 DNA: TGTGCCAGCAGCTCAACGGGGAGCTCCTACAATGAGCAGTTCTTC; CDR3 protein: CASSSTGSSYNEQFF
V gene: TRBV28; D gene: TRBD1; J gene: TRBJ2-7; CDR3 DNA: TGTGCCAGCAGTGCCTCGACAGGGAATCCCCTCCTCGAGCAGTACTTC; CDR3 protein: CASSASTGNPLLEQYF
V gene: TRBV11-3; D gene: .; J gene: TRBJ2-4; CDR3 DNA: TGTGCCAGCAGCTCATACATGGAGGGGGCCAAAAACATTCAGTACTTC; CDR3 protein: CASSSYMEGAKNIQYF
V gene: TRBV7-9; D gene: .; J gene: TRBJ2-1; CDR3 DNA: TGTTCCAGCAGCTCCACACCTTACAATGAGCAGTTCTTC; CDR3 protein: CSSSSTPYNEQFF
V gene: TRBV2; D gene: TRBD2; J gene: TRBJ2-1; CDR3 DNA: TGTGCCAGCAGCGAGGGACTAGCGGGGATCGATGAGCAGTTCTTC; CDR3 protein: CASSEGLAGIDEQFF
V gene: TRBV9; D gene: TRBD2; J gene: TRBJ2-5; CDR3 DNA: TGTGCCAGCAGCGTAGCGGGTAGCGGGCAAGAGACCCAGTACTTC; CDR3 protein: CASSVAGSGQETQYF